One sample yielded the 20 T cell receptor beta chains listed below, sequenced in a study of T cell repertoires in cytomegalovirus infection. From the reads, TCRdb called clonotypes with MiXCR, one entry per CDR3 protein. The sample consists of some 270,000 distinct CDR3 sequences, 22% of them appearing once. No antigen has been identified for these receptors. Specimen: cultured PBMCs, collected from culture after CMV antigen stimulation. The receptors here all came from a human donor in good health (CMV status not recorded). Some clones in this sample may be carry-over from other donors' samples.

The gene calls are TRBV15 and TRBJ2-5; TRBD2 might be the D (5 bases). Germline lookup yields CDR1 LNHNV and CDR2 YYDKDF (reference sequence). The V end was cut by 3 bases, the J end by 4 bases, with 15 bases between. CDR3 length equals 15 residues. CDR3 nucleotides: TGTGCCACCAGCAGCGCGGACTTCACCCTAGAGACCCAGTACTTC. Amino acid sequence: CATSSADFTLETQYF.

This clonotype appeared once. One base away lies a much larger clone, so this may be a sequencing read error. The chain joins TRBV18 to TRBJ2-1, with D uncertain. CDR3 size: 13 residues. Between the trimmed V and J ends, which lost 3 bases and 3 bases, there was a span of 6 bases. Germline loops: CDR1 KGHSH, CDR2 LQKENI. The CDR3 DNA reads TGTGCCAGCTCACCCTATATCTACAATGAGCAGTTCTTC. Translation gives CASSPYIYNEQFF.

This chain connects TRBV7-9 to TRBJ2-6, with D uncertain. In germline, CDR1 is SEHNR, CDR2 FQNEAQ (reference sequence). Trimming took 8 bases from V and 0 from J, leaving 14 bases between them. The CDR3 runs 16 residues. CDR3 sequence reads: CASRPVRGSGANVLTF. The CDR3 DNA follows: TGTGCCAGCCGACCGGTTCGAGGCTCTGGGGCCAACGTCCTGACTTTC.

This clonotype was observed a handful of times. This chain uses TRBV7-2 with TRBJ2-3; possibly TRBD2 for D (5 bases). Trimming shortened V by 1 base and J by 1 base, and 12 bases separated the two germline ends. CDR1 is SGHTA, CDR2 FQGNSA, per germline. This CDR3 contains 16 residues. The CDR3 sequence: CASSLGMIGGTDTQYF. The CDR3 nucleotides are TGTGCCAGCAGCTTAGGTATGATCGGGGGCACAGATACGCAGTATTTT.

This clonotype was seen at least ten times. J is TRBJ2-7 and V is TRBV7-2, with 7 nucleotides matching TRBD2. This CDR3 has 14 amino acids. Unmatched junction bases numbered 5, after V lost 4 bases and J lost 2 bases. Germline CDR1 reads SGHTA; CDR2 reads FQGNSA. In DNA form, the CDR3 reads TGTGCCAGCAGCTCTCTAGCGGCAACCTACGAGCAGTACTTC. It is translated as CASSSLAATYEQYF. Full variable domain (outside the CDR3, taken from reference TRBV7-2 and TRBJ2-7): GAGVSQSPSNKVTEKGKDVELRCDPISGHTALYWYRQSLGQGLEFLIYFQGNSAPDKSGLPSDRFSAERTGGSVSTLTIQRTQQEDSAVYLCASSSLAATYEQYFGPGTRLTVT.

This clonotype was seen a few times. This chain joins TRBV7-4 and TRBJ2-7, with D uncertain. This CDR3 comprises 11 residues. V shed 8 bases and J shed 4 bases, with 9 bases lying between them. Germline V gene data show CDR1 as SGHVT and CDR2 as SQSDAQ. Here the CDR3 reads CASQNNYEQYF. For the CDR3, the DNA is TGTGCCAGCCAAAATAATTACGAGCAGTACTTC. Full variable domain (missing parts from reference TRBV7-4 and TRBJ2-7): GAGVSQSPRYKVAKRGRDVALRCDSISGHVTLYWYRQTLGQGSEVLTYSQSDAQRDKSGRPSGRFSAERPERSVSTLKIQRTEQGDSAVYLCASQNNYEQYFGPGTRLTVT.

The V and J genes are TRBV6-2 or TRBV6-3 and TRBJ1-1; a weak D match, TRBD1 (5 bases). The V gene lost 8 bases and the J gene lost 5 bases, with 18 bases spanning the gap. The CDR3 contains 14 residues. Germline loops: CDR1 MNHEY, CDR2 SVGEGT. CDR3 coding DNA: TGTGCCAGCGCTGACGTCAGGGCAGGAACTGAAGCTTTCTTT. This codes for CASADVRAGTEAFF.

This clonotype appeared a few times. The chain is built from TRBV6-2 or TRBV6-3 and TRBJ1-5, with D perhaps matching TRBD1 (5 bases). The CDR3 runs to 16 residues. The germline V gene has CDR1 MNHEY and CDR2 SVGEGT. Trimming removed 2 bases from V and 5 bases from J, with 16 bases in between. The CDR3 reads CASSYVGGSGYQPQHF. CDR3 coding DNA: TGTGCCAGCAGTTACGTCGGGGGATCAGGATATCAGCCCCAGCATTTT.

There are a few counts of this clonotype. V gene TRBV6-1 combines with J gene TRBJ1-2; D is unresolved. Germline V CDR1 and CDR2: MNHNS, SASEGT. The CDR3 contains 12 residues. Trimming cost V 9 bases and J 0 bases, with 8 bases left between them. CDR3 protein: CASYGANYGYTF. As DNA, the CDR3 is TGTGCCAGTTATGGCGCTAACTATGGCTACACCTTC.

A few counts support this clonotype. The rearrangement uses TRBV7-2 and TRBJ2-1; TRBD2 aligns across 9 bases. After removal of 1 base from V and 8 bases from J, the junction contained 6 bases not matched to a gene. The CDR3 is made up of 15 amino acids. Germline V CDR1 and CDR2: SGHTA, FQGNSA. The CDR3 nucleotides read TGTGCCAGCAGCTTAGAAGGCGGGAGGGGCGATGAGCAGTTCTTC. Encoded protein: CASSLEGGRGDEQFF.

This clonotype has a handful of counts. This sequence joins TRBV27 and TRBJ2-3, with a tentative D call TRBD2 (5 bases). This CDR3 spans 17 amino acids. Germline loops: CDR1 MNHEY, CDR2 SMNVEV (reference sequence). V shed 4 bases and J shed 3 bases, with 20 bases lying between them. CDR3 region: CASSSFLRVERTDTQYF. As DNA, the CDR3 is TGTGCCAGCAGTTCCTTCCTGAGGGTAGAGAGAACAGATACGCAGTATTTT.

This clonotype was seen only a few times. The chain is built from TRBV15 and TRBJ2-2; TRBD1 matches 10 bases. Germline V gene data show CDR1 as LNHNV and CDR2 as YYDKDF (reference sequence). The CDR3 runs 15 residues. Unmatched junction bases numbered 9, after V lost 8 bases and J lost 6 bases. The CDR3 loop is CATSSRTGGPGELFF. The CDR3 DNA follows: TGTGCCACCTCCTCCCGGACAGGGGGTCCCGGGGAGCTGTTTTTT. The whole variable domain, remainder taken from reference TRBV15 and TRBJ2-2, is DAMVIQNPRYQVTQFGKPVTLSCSQTLNHNVMYWYQQKSSQAPKLLFHYYDKDFNNEADTPDNFQSRRPNTSFCFLDIRSPGLGDTAMYLCATSSRTGGPGELFFGEGSRLTVL.

This clonotype appeared a few times. The chain has TRBV11-3 and TRBJ2-2; D possibly corresponds to TRBD2 (6 bases). The CDR3 contains 17 residues. Germline V gene lookup returns CDR1 SGHNT and CDR2 YENEEA. The germline V and J ends were trimmed by 5 bases and 0 bases, with 16 bases remaining between them. The CDR3 DNA is TGTGCCAGCAGCGCGCTGACGGGACTGACGAACACCGGGGAGCTGTTTTTT. Translation gives CASSALTGLTNTGELFF. Drawing the rest from reference TRBV11-3 and TRBJ2-2, the complete variable domain is EAGVVQSPRYKIIEKKQPVAFWCNPISGHNTLYWYLQNLGQGPELLIRYENEEAVDDSQLPKDRFSAERLKGVDSTLKIQPAELGDSAVYLCASSALTGLTNTGELFFGEGSRLTVL.

This clonotype was seen more than once but under ten times. The V gene is TRBV28, the J gene TRBJ2-7; 8 bases match TRBD2. The CDR3 covers 14 residues. CDR1 and CDR2 (germline): MDHEN, SYDVKM. Trimming took 6 bases from V and 2 from J; bases not matched to a gene: 6. CDR3 coding DNA: TGTGCCAGCAGACGAGCGGGGGCCACCTACGAGCAGTACTTC. Residues: CASRRAGATYEQYF.

In its sample, this clonotype was seen many times. V gene TRBV7-6 combines with J gene TRBJ1-4; no clear D gene. Per the germline V gene, CDR1 is SGHVS and CDR2 is FNYEAQ. Trimming cost V 1 base and J 1 base, with 13 bases left between them. This CDR3 spans 17 amino acids. The CDR3 protein is CASSLVSRGQTNEKLFF. CDR3 nucleotide sequence: TGTGCCAGCAGCTTAGTCTCACGTGGGCAAACTAATGAAAAACTGTTTTTT.

The rearrangement links TRBV4-3 to TRBJ2-1; 13 nucleotides agree with TRBD2. Germline V gene sequence: CDR1 LGHNA, CDR2 YSLEER. The CDR3 spans 15 residues. The J segment lost 7 bases and the V segment lost 4 bases, leaving 4 bases of the junction unmatched. The CDR3 nucleotides are TGCGCCAGCAGCCGCGGACTAGCGGGAGTTAATGAGCAGTTCTTC. Amino acids: CASSRGLAGVNEQFF.

This sequence joins TRBV19 and TRBJ1-4; 9 positions agree with TRBD1. V trimming: 6 bases; J trimming: 6 bases; junction bases outside the gene matches: 5. There are 14 residues in the CDR3. Germline V gives CDR1 LNHDA, CDR2 SQIVND (reference sequence). This CDR3 reads CASRLWTGDEKLFF. The CDR3 DNA reads as TGTGCCAGTAGACTATGGACAGGGGATGAAAAACTGTTTTTT.

This clonotype was seen many times. The chain links TRBV7-9 to TRBJ1-5, with 9 bases lining up with TRBD1. V shed 10 bases and J 6 bases; nucleotides not matched to a gene: 13. The length of the CDR3 is 15 residues. Germline CDR1 reads SEHNR; CDR2 reads FQNEAQ (reference sequence). The CDR3 loop is CATGMDRGGSQPQHF. DNA of the CDR3: TGTGCCACCGGAATGGACAGGGGAGGAAGTCAGCCCCAGCATTTT.

The rearrangement joins TRBV27 to TRBJ2-7; D possibly corresponds to TRBD2 (6 bases). V was trimmed by 5 bases and J by 0 bases, leaving 17 bases between them. CDR3 size: 16 residues. CDR1 is MNHEY, CDR2 SMNVEV, per germline (reference sequence). The CDR3 DNA follows: TGTGCCAGCAGTAGGTGGGCGGGAACAAGCTCCTACGAGCAGTACTTC. It specifies CASSRWAGTSSYEQYF.

This clonotype was counted a few times. The rearrangement uses TRBV10-3 and TRBJ2-2; D is unclear. Trimming stripped 0 bases from V and 4 bases from J, with 3 bases between. The CDR3 runs to 13 residues. The V gene's germline CDR1 is ENHRY and CDR2 SYGVKD. CDR3 protein: CAISESGTGELFF. The CDR3 nucleotides read TGTGCCATCAGTGAGTCCGGCACCGGGGAGCTGTTTTTT.